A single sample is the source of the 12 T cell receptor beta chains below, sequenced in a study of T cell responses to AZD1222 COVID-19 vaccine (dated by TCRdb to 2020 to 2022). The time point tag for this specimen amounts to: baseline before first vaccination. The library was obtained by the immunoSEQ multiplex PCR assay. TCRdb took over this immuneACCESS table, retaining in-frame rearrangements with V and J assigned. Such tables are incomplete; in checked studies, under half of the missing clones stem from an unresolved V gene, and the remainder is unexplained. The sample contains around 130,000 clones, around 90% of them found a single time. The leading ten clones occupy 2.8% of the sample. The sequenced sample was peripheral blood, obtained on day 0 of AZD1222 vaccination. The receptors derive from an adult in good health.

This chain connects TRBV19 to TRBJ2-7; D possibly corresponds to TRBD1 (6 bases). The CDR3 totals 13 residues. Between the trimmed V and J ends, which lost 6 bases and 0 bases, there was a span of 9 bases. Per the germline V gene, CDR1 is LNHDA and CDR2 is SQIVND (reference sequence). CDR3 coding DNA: TGTGCCAGTAGGGGGGCGAGCTCCTACGAGCAGTACTTC. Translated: CASRGASSYEQYF.

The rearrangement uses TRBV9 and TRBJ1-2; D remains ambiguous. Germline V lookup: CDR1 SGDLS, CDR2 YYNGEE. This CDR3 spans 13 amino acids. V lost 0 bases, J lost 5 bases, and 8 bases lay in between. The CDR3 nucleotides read TGTGCCAGCAGCGTAGGGGGATCTTATGGCTACACCTTC. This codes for CASSVGGSYGYTF.

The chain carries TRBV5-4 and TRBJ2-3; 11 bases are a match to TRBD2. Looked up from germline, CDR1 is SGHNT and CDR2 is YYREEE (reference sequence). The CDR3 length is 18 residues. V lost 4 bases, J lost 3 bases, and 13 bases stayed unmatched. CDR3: CASSPTPNLAGGTDTQYF. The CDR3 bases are TGTGCCAGCAGCCCCACACCGAACCTAGCGGGAGGTACAGATACGCAGTATTTT.

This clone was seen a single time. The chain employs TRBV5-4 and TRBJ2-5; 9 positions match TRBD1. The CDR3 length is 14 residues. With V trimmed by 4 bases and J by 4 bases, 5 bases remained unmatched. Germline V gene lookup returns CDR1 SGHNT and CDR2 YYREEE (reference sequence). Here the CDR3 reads CASSVQGATETQYF. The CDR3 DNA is TGTGCCAGCAGCGTACAGGGGGCTACAGAGACCCAGTACTTC.

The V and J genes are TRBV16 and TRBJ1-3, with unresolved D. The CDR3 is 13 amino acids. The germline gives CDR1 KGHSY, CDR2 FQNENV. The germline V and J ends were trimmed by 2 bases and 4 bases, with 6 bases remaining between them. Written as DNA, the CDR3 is TGTGCCAGCAGCCAAGCCCAGGGAAACACCATATATTTT. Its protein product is CASSQAQGNTIYF.

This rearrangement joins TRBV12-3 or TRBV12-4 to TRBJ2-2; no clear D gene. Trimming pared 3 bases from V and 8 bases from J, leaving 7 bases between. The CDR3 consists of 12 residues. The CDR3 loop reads CASSFARGELFF. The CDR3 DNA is TGTGCCAGCAGTTTTGCCCGGGGGGAGCTGTTTTTT.

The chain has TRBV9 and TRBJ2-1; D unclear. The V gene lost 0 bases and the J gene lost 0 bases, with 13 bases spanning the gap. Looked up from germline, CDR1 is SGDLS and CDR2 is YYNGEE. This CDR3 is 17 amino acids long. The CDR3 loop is CASSVGRTPSSYNEQFF. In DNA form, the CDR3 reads TGTGCCAGCAGCGTAGGTAGGACCCCCAGCTCCTACAATGAGCAGTTCTTC. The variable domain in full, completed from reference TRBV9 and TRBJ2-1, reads DSGVTQTPKHLITATGQRVTLRCSPRSGDLSVYWYQQSLDQGLQFLIQYYNGEERAKGNILERFSAQQFPDLHSELNLSSLELGDSALYFCASSVGRTPSSYNEQFFGPGTRLTVL.

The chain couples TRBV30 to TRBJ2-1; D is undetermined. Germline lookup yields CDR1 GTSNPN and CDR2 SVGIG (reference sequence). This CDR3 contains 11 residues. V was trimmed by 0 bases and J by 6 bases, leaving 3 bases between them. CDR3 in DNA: TGTGCCTGGAGTGTCGGCAATGAGCAGTTCTTC. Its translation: CAWSVGNEQFF.

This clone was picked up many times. The CDR3 region is CASSLALRQGNGYTF. DNA of the CDR3: TGTGCCAGCAGCTTAGCGCTTCGACAGGGCAATGGCTACACCTTC. The V gene is TRBV7-2, the J gene TRBJ1-2, with 7 bases aligning to TRBD1. Germline V CDR1 and CDR2: SGHTA, FQGNSA. The V segment lost 0 bases and the J segment 6 bases; nucleotides outside the gene matches: 7. The CDR3 is 15 residues long.

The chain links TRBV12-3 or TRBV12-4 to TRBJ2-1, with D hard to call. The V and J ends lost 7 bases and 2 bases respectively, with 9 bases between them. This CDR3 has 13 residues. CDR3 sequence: CASNTDAYNEQFF. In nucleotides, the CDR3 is TGTGCCAGCAACACAGACGCCTACAATGAGCAGTTCTTC.

The CDR3 here is CASSLPSRLADTQYF. The CDR3 region has the DNA TGTGCCAGCAGCTTGCCCTCCAGACTGGCAGATACGCAGTATTTT. The chain has TRBV5-6 and TRBJ2-3; D unclear. With 1 base removed from V and 4 bases from J, the gap between germline ends came to 13 bases. Germline loops: CDR1 SGHDT, CDR2 YYEEEE. This CDR3 spans 15 amino acids.

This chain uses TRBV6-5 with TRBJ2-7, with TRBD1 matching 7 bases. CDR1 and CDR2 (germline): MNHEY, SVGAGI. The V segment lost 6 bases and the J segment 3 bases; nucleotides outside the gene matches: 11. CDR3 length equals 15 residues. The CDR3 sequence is CASRTGLSPNYEQYF. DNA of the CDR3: TGTGCCAGCAGGACAGGGTTATCACCAAACTACGAGCAGTACTTC.